A selection of T cell receptor beta chains follows, all from one sample in a study of early T cells in non-severe SARS-CoV-2 infection. Via MiXCR, TCRdb re-called the 5' RACE reads, giving one row per CDR3 protein. The table shows around 50,000 distinct CDR3 sequences, with 5.6% occurring only once. The source material was whole blood. These receptor sequences come from an adult who was a healthcare worker with PCR-confirmed SARS-CoV-2 infection or an uninfected control (not recorded which). Each CDR3 is given with its conserved first and last residue. The D gene is left open where the match is weak. Size is stated for part of the rows, as once, few or many counts, or as a class when the clone is expanded.

CDR3: CSATDRVNNEQFF
DNA: TGCAGTGCTACGGACAGGGTAAACAATGAGCAGTTCTTC
V: TRBV20-1
size: NA
J: TRBJ2-1
D: TRBD1

CDR3: CATRGGVQETQYF
DNA: TGTGCCACCCGGGGTGGAGTTCAAGAGACCCAGTACTTC
V: TRBV10-3
size: many
J: TRBJ2-5
D: NA

CDR3: CAWSVPGPGQPQHF
DNA: TGTGCCTGGAGTGTACCCGGCCCTGGTCAGCCCCAGCATTTT
V: TRBV30
size: NA
J: TRBJ1-5
D: NA

CDR3: CSVEARTGNEKLFF
DNA: TGCAGCGTTGAGGCTAGGACAGGCAACGAAAAACTGTTTTTT
V: TRBV29-1
size: many
J: TRBJ1-4
D: TRBD1

CDR3: CASSGQAFSGNTIYF
DNA: TGTGCCAGCAGCGGACAGGCTTTCTCTGGAAACACCATATATTTT
V: TRBV9
size: NA
J: TRBJ1-3
D: NA

CDR3: CSVAGLAVNEQYF
DNA: TGCAGCGTGGCGGGACTAGCGGTGAACGAGCAGTACTTC
V: TRBV29-1
size: NA
J: TRBJ2-7
D: TRBD2

CDR3: CASSYTTGKTFF
DNA: TGTGCCAGCAGTTACACAACAGGGAAAACTTTCTTT
V: TRBV6-2/TRBV6-3
size: many
J: TRBJ1-1
D: NA

CDR3: CASRTGDTGELFF
DNA: TGTGCCAGCAGGACAGGGGACACCGGGGAGCTGTTTTTT
V: TRBV6-6
size: few
J: TRBJ2-2
D: TRBD1

CDR3: CASSQMWGNEQFF
DNA: TGTGCCAGCAGCCAAATGTGGGGGAATGAGCAGTTCTTC
V: TRBV3-1
size: many
J: TRBJ2-1
D: NA

CDR3: CSARGTAETQYF
DNA: TGCAGTGCTAGAGGGACAGCTGAGACCCAGTACTTC
V: TRBV20-1
size: many
J: TRBJ2-5
D: NA

CDR3: CASSLRGGLAKNIQYF
DNA: TGTGCCAGCAGCCTAAGAGGGGGATTAGCCAAAAACATTCAGTACTTC
V: TRBV7-3
size: few
J: TRBJ2-4
D: NA

CDR3: CASSQDTRTATYEQYF
DNA: TGCGCCAGCAGCCAAGATACCCGGACGGCTACCTACGAGCAGTACTTC
V: TRBV4-1
size: NA
J: TRBJ2-7
D: NA

CDR3: CASSQGPSGYGYTF
DNA: TGTGCCAGCAGCCAAGGGCCTTCCGGATATGGCTACACCTTC
V: TRBV3-1
size: many
J: TRBJ1-2
D: NA

CDR3: CASSRGTGTSQPQHF
DNA: TGTGCCAGCAGTCGAGGGACAGGGACGAGTCAGCCCCAGCATTTT
V: TRBV27
size: many
J: TRBJ1-5
D: TRBD1

CDR3: CASSYSGASNQPQHF
DNA: TGTGCCAGCAGTTACTCTGGGGCGAGCAATCAGCCCCAGCATTTT
V: TRBV6-5
size: many
J: TRBJ1-5
D: NA

CDR3: CASSQDSWASGRNEQFF
DNA: TGTGCCAGCAGCCAAGATTCTTGGGCTAGCGGGAGGAATGAGCAGTTCTTC
V: TRBV14
size: NA
J: TRBJ2-1
D: TRBD2

CDR3: CASSTYGTGGYEQYF
DNA: TGTGCCAGTAGTACATACGGGACAGGGGGATACGAGCAGTACTTC
V: TRBV19
size: many
J: TRBJ2-7
D: TRBD1

CDR3: CSARPRQGARDTQYF
DNA: TGCAGTGCTAGACCCAGACAGGGGGCGAGGGATACGCAGTATTTT
V: TRBV20-1
size: few
J: TRBJ2-3
D: TRBD1

CDR3: CAIAGKKDSPLHF
DNA: TGTGCCATCGCAGGGAAGAAGGATTCACCCCTCCACTTT
V: TRBV10-3
size: many
J: TRBJ1-6
D: NA

CDR3: CSARRTPSGRANEQFF
DNA: TGCAGTGCTAGACGAACGCCTAGCGGGAGGGCCAATGAGCAGTTCTTC
V: TRBV20-1
size: NA
J: TRBJ2-1
D: TRBD2

CDR3: CASSSRQGISGKETQYF
DNA: TGTGCCAGCAGCTCCCGACAGGGGATAAGTGGCAAAGAGACCCAGTACTTC
V: TRBV7-9
size: few
J: TRBJ2-5
D: TRBD1

CDR3: CASSESGGPDQPQHF
DNA: TGCGCCAGCAGTGAGTCCGGAGGGCCTGATCAGCCCCAGCATTTT
V: TRBV10-2
size: few
J: TRBJ1-5
D: NA

CDR3: CASSLAPGGVTDTQYF
DNA: TGCGCCAGCAGCTTGGCCCCAGGGGGAGTAACAGATACGCAGTATTTT
V: TRBV5-1
size: many
J: TRBJ2-3
D: TRBD1

CDR3: CASSLSVSTSNYGYTF
DNA: TGTGCCAGCAGTTTATCGGTTTCCACGAGTAACTATGGCTACACCTTC
V: TRBV27
size: medium-sized
J: TRBJ1-2
D: NA

CDR3: CASSQTTGTSSYEQYF
DNA: TGCGCCAGCAGCCAAACGACCGGGACTAGCTCCTACGAGCAGTACTTC
V: TRBV4-1
size: many
J: TRBJ2-7
D: TRBD2

CDR3: CASSLGGEYNEQFF
DNA: TGTGCCAGCAGCTTAGGGGGGGAGTACAATGAGCAGTTCTTC
V: TRBV7-2
size: many
J: TRBJ2-1
D: NA

CDR3: CASSLTDTGELFF
DNA: TGTGCCAGCAGCTTGACAGACACCGGGGAGCTGTTTTTT
V: TRBV7-9
size: NA
J: TRBJ2-2
D: NA

CDR3: CASSWTEPTKPRYGYTF
DNA: TGCGCCAGCAGCTGGACGGAACCTACTAAGCCCCGTTATGGCTACACCTTC
V: TRBV5-1
size: NA
J: TRBJ1-2
D: NA

CDR3: CASRGRGELFF
DNA: TGTGCCAGCCGTGGGAGAGGGGAGCTGTTTTTT
V: TRBV19
size: many
J: TRBJ2-2
D: NA

CDR3: CASSVAGTQGEQYF
DNA: TGTGCCAGCAGCGTAGCTGGGACTCAGGGAGAGCAGTACTTC
V: TRBV9
size: few
J: TRBJ2-7
D: NA

CDR3: CASSVGVGQTQYF
DNA: TGTGCCAGCAGCGTCGGGGTAGGCCAGACCCAGTACTTC
V: TRBV5-4
size: few
J: TRBJ2-5
D: NA

CDR3: CASSLVVGGNGYTF
DNA: TGTGCCAGCAGTTTAGTGGTAGGGGGAAATGGCTACACCTTC
V: TRBV12-3/TRBV12-4
size: many
J: TRBJ1-2
D: NA

CDR3: CASSPGDMVNEQFF
DNA: TGTGCCAGCAGCCCGGGGGACATGGTAAATGAGCAGTTCTTC
V: TRBV5-6
size: few
J: TRBJ2-1
D: NA

CDR3: CATSGGAVQLAGELFF
DNA: TGTGCCACCAGTGGGGGAGCGGTACAACTGGCCGGGGAGCTGTTTTTT
V: TRBV24-1
size: NA
J: TRBJ2-2
D: NA

CDR3: CASSARTSVQETQYF
DNA: TGTGCCAGCAGCGCTAGGACTAGCGTACAAGAGACCCAGTACTTC
V: TRBV9
size: many
J: TRBJ2-5
D: TRBD2

CDR3: CASSQDEEGNRISGANVLTF
DNA: TGTGCCAGCAGCCAAGATGAGGAGGGGAATCGCATCTCTGGGGCCAACGTCCTGACTTTC
V: TRBV3-1
size: few
J: TRBJ2-6
D: NA

CDR3: CSASEMGAWSETQYF
DNA: TGCAGTGCATCCGAGATGGGGGCCTGGTCGGAGACCCAGTACTTC
V: TRBV20-1
size: few
J: TRBJ2-5
D: NA

CDR3: CASRPRQGANEQYF
DNA: TGTGCCAGCAGGCCCAGACAGGGGGCTAACGAGCAGTACTTC
V: TRBV6-5
size: NA
J: TRBJ2-7
D: TRBD1

CDR3: CSAETLAEAFF
DNA: TGCAGTGCTGAGACCCTAGCCGAAGCTTTCTTT
V: TRBV20-1
size: NA
J: TRBJ1-1
D: NA

CDR3: CASSPSHDSNTGELFF
DNA: TGCGCCAGCAGCCCTTCCCACGATTCGAACACCGGGGAGCTGTTTTTT
V: TRBV5-1
size: many
J: TRBJ2-2
D: NA

CDR3: CASSRVQATEAFF
DNA: TGTGCCAGCAGCCGAGTACAGGCCACTGAAGCTTTCTTT
V: TRBV14
size: NA
J: TRBJ1-1
D: NA

CDR3: CSATGDTQYF
DNA: TGCAGTGCTACCGGGGACACGCAGTATTTT
V: TRBV20-1
size: NA
J: TRBJ2-3
D: NA